This TCR beta chain was observed in a study of cytomegalovirus exposure and HLA in healthy donors. Study-wide results and caveats: Among TCR beta chains, those listed as cytomegalovirus-associated numbered approximately 150.

This clone was observed once. Its antigen is unidentified. In germline, CDR1 is SGHRS, CDR2 YFSETQ. Unmatched junction bases numbered 7, after V lost 4 bases and J lost 8 bases. CDR3 length: 13 amino acids. The PCR contained 60 Vbeta and 13 Jbeta primers. Clones were read by immunoSEQ multiplex PCR, and TCRdb kept only the in-frame ones, dropping some. Of some 160,000 clones in the sample, approximately 80% were seen once. This clonotype was obtained from a woman between 40 and 50 years old in good health and CMV-seropositive. The chain recombines TRBV5-1 with TRBJ1-2; 8 bases are shared with TRBD1. Sequencing was performed on PBMCs. In nucleotides, the CDR3 is TGCGCCAGCAGCCTGCAGGGGGCCGACGGCTACACCTTC. Translated, it gives CASSLQGADGYTF.